These T cell receptor beta chains were read from a single sample in a study of tumor-infiltrating lymphocytes in primary liver carcinoma. TCRdb ran MiXCR on the multiplex PCR reads and lists one entry per CDR3 protein. The table has about 310,000 distinct CDR3 sequences, around three fifths seen once. Sequencing was carried out using peripheral blood. Receptors were obtained from a woman in her 30s with primary liver carcinoma and hepatitis B virus infection. Both conserved end residues are part of each CDR3. Each record gives: J gene, D gene, CDR3 length, clone size, V gene, CDR3 protein, CDR3 DNA. The D gene is left open where the match is weak. Expanded clones are given a class, and other clones once, few, many or no size at all.

>TRBJ2-7|TRBD1|17|-|TRBV6-1
CTSSESRGGQGLWEQYF
TGTACCAGCAGTGAAAGCCGAGGGGGACAGGGGCTGTGGGAGCAGTACTTC
>TRBJ1-1|-|11|many|TRBV13
CASHQKGEAFF
TGTGCCAGCCACCAGAAGGGGGAAGCTTTCTTT
>TRBJ2-4|TRBD2|15|-|TRBV11-3
CANSPPLGLAGIQYF
TGTGCCAACAGCCCCCCCTTAGGACTAGCGGGGATTCAATACTTC
>TRBJ1-3|-|12|-|TRBV11-2
CASGPIANTIYF
TGTGCCAGCGGCCCCATTGCAAATACCATATATTTT
>TRBJ2-4|-|15|-|TRBV5-4
CASTSGGGGKNIQYF
TGTGCCAGCACTTCGGGTGGAGGGGGAAAAAACATTCAGTACTTC
>TRBJ2-1|TRBD2|17|-|TRBV29-1
CSFVPWASGLPGDEQFF
TGCAGCTTTGTTCCCTGGGCTAGCGGCCTCCCGGGGGATGAGCAGTTCTTC
>TRBJ2-7|TRBD2|13|few|TRBV10-2
CAALGAGGGEQYF
TGCGCGGCGCTGGGAGCGGGAGGTGGCGAGCAGTACTTC
>TRBJ1-5|-|13|many|TRBV11-2
CASSLGGDQPQHF
TGTGCCAGCAGCTTAGGGGGGGATCAGCCCCAGCATTTT
>TRBJ2-2|-|17|-|TRBV11-2
CASSYLNGQQSTGELFF
TGTGCCAGCAGCTACCTCAACGGACAGCAGAGCACCGGGGAGCTGTTTTTT
>TRBJ2-5|TRBD2|15|-|TRBV24-1
CATSGTSGRGETQYF
TGTGCCACCAGTGGGACTAGCGGGAGGGGAGAGACCCAGTACTTC
>TRBJ2-1|TRBD2|15|-|TRBV14
CASSSGRGGLNEQFF
TGTGCCAGCAGCTCGGGGCGGGGGGGCCTCAATGAGCAGTTCTTC
>TRBJ2-7|TRBD1|15|few|TRBV5-5
CASSLFGTGPYEQYF
TGTGCCAGCAGCTTGTTTGGGACAGGACCCTACGAGCAGTACTTC
>TRBJ1-4|-|15|-|TRBV4-3
CASEPRFRESEKLFF
TGCGCCAGCGAACCGCGGTTCCGGGAGAGCGAAAAACTGTTTTTT
>TRBJ2-1|TRBD2|20|few|TRBV12-3/TRBV12-4
CASSLSWGAGTSEAYNEQFF
TGTGCCAGCAGTTTGTCGTGGGGGGCCGGGACTAGCGAAGCCTACAATGAGCAGTTCTTC
>TRBJ2-5|TRBD2|18|-|TRBV6-5
CANTRGGAIGLSAKTQYF
TGTGCCAACACTCGGGGGGGAGCCATAGGGTTATCGGCGAAGACCCAGTACTTC
>TRBJ2-5|TRBD1|17|few|TRBV6-1
CASSGGTGGMVRETQYF
TGTGCCAGCAGTGGGGGGACAGGGGGTATGGTCAGGGAGACCCAGTACTTC
>TRBJ2-7|TRBD1|15|few|TRBV6-1
CASSGPGQRSYEQYF
TGTGCCAGCAGTGGACCGGGACAGCGATCCTACGAGCAGTACTTC
>TRBJ2-5|-|15|-|TRBV11-2
CASNLYRAGQETQYF
TGTGCCAGCAACTTATACAGGGCGGGACAAGAGACCCAGTACTTC
>TRBJ2-1|TRBD2|15|many|TRBV29-1
CSVDLGRGSYNEQFF
TGCAGCGTAGACCTTGGGAGGGGTTCCTACAATGAGCAGTTCTTC
>TRBJ2-1|-|13|-|TRBV6-2/TRBV6-3
CVSSLTVYNEQFF
TGTGTCAGTAGCCTGACGGTGTACAATGAGCAGTTCTTC
>TRBJ2-1|-|16|few|TRBV13
CASSSPRAYPGSEQFF
TGTGCCAGCAGCTCACCGAGGGCCTACCCAGGGAGTGAGCAGTTCTTC
>TRBJ2-1|-|14|-|TRBV14
CASSQAVALNEQFF
TGTGCCAGCAGCCAAGCGGTAGCGCTTAATGAGCAGTTCTTC
>TRBJ2-2|-|13|many|TRBV11-2
CASSAGTTGELFF
TGTGCCAGCAGCGCAGGAACCACCGGGGAGCTGTTTTTT
>TRBJ2-1|TRBD2|15|-|TRBV12-3/TRBV12-4
CTSTSGRQPYNEQFF
TGTACCAGCACTAGCGGGAGGCAACCTTACAATGAGCAGTTCTTC
>TRBJ2-2|-|13|few|TRBV12-3/TRBV12-4
CASSWVGTGELFF
TGTGCCAGCAGTTGGGTGGGCACCGGGGAGCTGTTTTTT
>TRBJ1-5|-|13|-|TRBV23-1
CASRESVNQPQHF
TGCGCCAGCAGGGAGTCGGTCAATCAGCCCCAGCATTTT
>TRBJ1-2|-|15|-|TRBV6-6
CASSYGLTGFYGYTF
TGTGCCAGCAGTTACGGGTTAACTGGTTTCTATGGCTACACCTTC
>TRBJ1-1|-|14|-|TRBV7-9
CASSLVGGYPEAFF
TGTGCCAGCAGCTTAGTGGGGGGCTACCCTGAAGCTTTCTTT
>TRBJ2-7|-|16|-|TRBV6-2/TRBV6-3
CVSSRCLLKDSNEQYF
TGTGTCAGCAGCCGATGCCTCCTGAAGGACAGCAACGAGCAGTACTTC
>TRBJ2-3|-|14|-|TRBV6-1
CASSGSTTTDTQYF
TGTGCCAGCAGTGGGTCCACGACCACAGATACGCAGTATTTT
>TRBJ2-3|TRBD1|15|-|TRBV12-3/TRBV12-4
CVSSLGQAAPDTQYF
TGTGTCAGCAGCCTGGGACAGGCCGCACCAGATACGCAGTATTTT
>TRBJ2-3|TRBD1|13|-|TRBV4-1
CASGRGRADTQYF
TGCGCCAGCGGAAGGGGGCGGGCAGATACGCAGTATTTT
>TRBJ2-7|-|11|-|TRBV29-1
CSFLWGHEQYF
TGCAGCTTCCTATGGGGGCACGAGCAGTACTTC
>TRBJ2-5|-|14|few|TRBV5-4
CASSAERTKETQYF
TGTGCCAGCAGCGCCGAGCGGACCAAAGAGACCCAGTACTTC
>TRBJ2-1|TRBD2|15|-|TRBV11-2
CASSLARTSVGEQFF
TGTGCCAGCAGCTTGGCCAGGACTAGCGTTGGTGAGCAGTTCTTC
>TRBJ2-7|TRBD2|15|-|TRBV6-2/TRBV6-3
CASSYSGSGALEQYF
TGTGCCAGCAGTTACTCCGGTAGCGGGGCCCTGGAGCAGTACTTC
>TRBJ2-7|-|14|few|TRBV5-5
CASSGGRFTYEQYF
TGTGCCAGCAGCGGTGGTCGGTTCACCTACGAGCAGTACTTC
>TRBJ2-1|-|15|-|TRBV6-2/TRBV6-3
CASTASANSYNEQFF
TGTGCCAGCACCGCGAGCGCCAACTCCTACAATGAGCAGTTCTTC
>TRBJ2-7|TRBD1|17|-|TRBV6-1
CASSERGQGISTYEQYF
TGTGCCAGCAGTGAAAGGGGACAGGGGATCTCCACCTACGAGCAGTACTTC
>TRBJ2-2|-|14|few|TRBV12-3/TRBV12-4
CASSLRGTAGELFF
TGTGCCAGCAGTCTTAGGGGGACCGCCGGGGAGCTGTTTTTT
>TRBJ1-5|TRBD1|17|-|TRBV7-8
CASSLGGQRNSNQPQHF
TGTGCCAGCAGCTTAGGGGGACAGAGAAATAGCAATCAGCCCCAGCATTTT